This T cell receptor (beta chain) appears in the sequencing data of a study of blood T cells in healthy people across ages. Study-wide results and caveats: Changes seen in expanded clonotypes were possibly confounded by donor CMV status left unknown.

Primed by a sample-barcoded 5' primer and a J-beta primer mix, a second PCR proceeded for 7 to 11 cycles. A single record per CDR3 protein comes from TCRdb applying MiXCR to the 5' RACE reads. The repertoire holds 1,300,000 or so distinct CDR3 sequences, with roughly 60% as singletons. Germline CDR1 reads DFQATT; CDR2 reads SNEGSKA (reference sequence). The CDR3 is 14 residues long. The junction had 10 bases not matched to a gene; V was cut back by 3 bases and J by 7 bases. A note on this clonotype: As yet, its antigen is unknown.

The chain is built from TRBV20-1 and TRBJ1-2; 8 bases fit TRBD1. Sequences were obtained from blood. The source is a man aged 18 to 30 in good health. The CDR3 here is CSARVGQGAVGYTF. The CDR3 DNA follows: TGCAGTGCTAGGGTGGGGCAGGGGGCTGTTGGCTACACCTTC.